This T cell receptor beta chain stems from a study of OX40 agonist ivuxolimab in advanced cancers. Study-wide context: Ivuxolimab, an antibody acting as an agonist of OX40 (CD134), was used to treat patients. Those treated in dose escalation had hepatocellular carcinoma, melanoma, renal cell cancer or head and neck cancer. Notes on the study in general: Circulating CD4+ and CD8+ T cells showed clonal expansion by week 6 at 0.1 to 3.0 mg/kg.

Sequenced by immunoSEQ multiplex PCR; TCRdb stores in-frame clones only, minus some. The profile shows about 45,000 clones, 80% to 90% of them singletons. This clone was picked up a small number of times. Its target is not known. V was clipped by 1 base and J by 7 bases; unmatched bases: 4. The CDR3 consists of 14 residues. The germline V gene encodes CDR1 SEHNR and CDR2 FQNEAQ (reference sequence). Patients who had autoimmune disease history or got systemic immunosuppression were left out. V gene TRBV7-9 combines with J gene TRBJ2-7; TRBD2 agrees at 10 bases. The source is an adult with an advanced solid tumor such as melanoma, head and neck, liver or kidney cancer. Sequencing used CD4+ or CD8+ T cells sorted from blood, obtained in a trial of the OX40 agonist ivuxolimab. The CDR3 protein is CASSLERLAGEQYF. As DNA, the CDR3 is TGTGCCAGCAGCTTAGAGAGACTAGCGGGTGAGCAGTACTTC.